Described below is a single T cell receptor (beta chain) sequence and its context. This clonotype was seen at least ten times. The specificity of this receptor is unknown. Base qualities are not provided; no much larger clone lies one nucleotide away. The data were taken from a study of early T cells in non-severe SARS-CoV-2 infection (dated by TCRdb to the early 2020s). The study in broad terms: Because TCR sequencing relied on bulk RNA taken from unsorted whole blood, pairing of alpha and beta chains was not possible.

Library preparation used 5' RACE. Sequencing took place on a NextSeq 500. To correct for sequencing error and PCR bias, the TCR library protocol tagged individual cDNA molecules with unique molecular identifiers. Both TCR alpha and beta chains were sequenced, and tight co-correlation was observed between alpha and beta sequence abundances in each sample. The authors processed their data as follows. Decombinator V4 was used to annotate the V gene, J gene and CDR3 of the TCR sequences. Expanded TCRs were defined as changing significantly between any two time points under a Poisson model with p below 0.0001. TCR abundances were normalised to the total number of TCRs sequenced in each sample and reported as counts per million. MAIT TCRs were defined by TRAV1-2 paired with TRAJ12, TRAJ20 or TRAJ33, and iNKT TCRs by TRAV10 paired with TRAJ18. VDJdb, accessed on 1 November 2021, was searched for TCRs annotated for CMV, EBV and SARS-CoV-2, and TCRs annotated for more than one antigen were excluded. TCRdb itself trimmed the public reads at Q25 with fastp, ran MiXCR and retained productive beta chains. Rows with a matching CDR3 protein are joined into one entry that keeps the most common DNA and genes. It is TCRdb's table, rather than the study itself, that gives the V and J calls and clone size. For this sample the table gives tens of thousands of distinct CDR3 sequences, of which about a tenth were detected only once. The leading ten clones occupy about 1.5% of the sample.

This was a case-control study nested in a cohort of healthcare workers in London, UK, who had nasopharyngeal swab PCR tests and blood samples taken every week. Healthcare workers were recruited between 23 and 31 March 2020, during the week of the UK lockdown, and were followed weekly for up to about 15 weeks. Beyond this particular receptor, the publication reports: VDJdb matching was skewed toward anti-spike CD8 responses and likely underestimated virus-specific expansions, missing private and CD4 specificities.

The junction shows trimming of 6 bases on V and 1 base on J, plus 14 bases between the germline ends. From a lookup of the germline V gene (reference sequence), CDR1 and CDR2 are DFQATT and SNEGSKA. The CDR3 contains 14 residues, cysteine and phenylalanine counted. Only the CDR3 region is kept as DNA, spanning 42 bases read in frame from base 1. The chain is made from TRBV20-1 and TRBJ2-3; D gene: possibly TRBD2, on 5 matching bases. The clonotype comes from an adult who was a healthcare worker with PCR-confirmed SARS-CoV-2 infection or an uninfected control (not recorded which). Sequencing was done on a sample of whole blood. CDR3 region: CSALTVGGTDTQYF. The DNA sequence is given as TGCAGTGCCCTGACCGTGGGAGGCACAGATACGCAGTATTTT.